The 6 T cell receptor beta chains reported below all come from one sample, sequenced in a study of blood T cell repertoires in COVID-19. Clones were read by immunoSEQ multiplex PCR, and TCRdb kept only the in-frame ones, dropping some. The table lists roughly 140,000 clones, around 82% of them singletons, with 13% in the top ten. The material sequenced was peripheral blood. The origin of the receptors is a man aged 60 to 69 with active or convalescent COVID-19.

This clone was counted a single time. The gene calls are TRBV5-4 and TRBJ1-6, with 8 nucleotides matching TRBD1. The germline V gene encodes CDR1 SGHNT and CDR2 YYREEE (reference sequence). Unmatched junction bases numbered 9, after V lost 5 bases and J lost 14 bases. There are 13 residues in the CDR3. This chain's CDR3 is CASSSGQGGSLHF. DNA for the CDR3: TGTGCCAGCAGTAGCGGACAGGGCGGATCCCTCCACTTT.

The chain employs TRBV28 and TRBJ1-4; 12 positions match TRBD1. From germline, CDR1 is MDHEN and CDR2 SYDVKM. The CDR3 contains 14 residues. J lost 10 bases, V lost 4 bases, and 4 bases had no gene match. CDR3 in amino acids: CASSSGQGAGKLFF. The CDR3 region has the DNA TGTGCCAGCAGTTCGGGACAGGGGGCAGGAAAACTGTTTTTT. The whole variable domain, remainder taken from reference TRBV28 and TRBJ1-4, is DVKVTQSSRYLVKRTGEKVFLECVQDMDHENMFWYRQDPGLGLRLIYFSYDVKMKEKGDIPEGYSVSREKKERFSLILESASTNQTSMYLCASSSGQGAGKLFFGSGTQLSVL.

The chain links TRBV24-1 to TRBJ2-7; 7 bases fit TRBD2. Germline trimming cut 4 bases from V and 1 base from J; bases unmatched to any gene: 6. In germline, CDR1 is KGHDR, CDR2 SFDVKD. The CDR3 has 15 amino acids. In DNA form, the CDR3 reads TGTGCCACCAGTGACCCCAGCGGGGCTTCCTACGAGCAGTACTTC. This translates into CATSDPSGASYEQYF.

This clone was detected only a few times. The chain has TRBV5-1 and TRBJ2-7; the D gene is possibly TRBD1 (7 bases). The germline V gene has CDR1 SGHRS and CDR2 YFSETQ. CDR3 length: 15 residues. Trimming shortened V by 0 bases and J by 1 base, and 11 bases separated the two germline ends. CDR3 coding DNA: TGCGCCAGCAGCTTGGCGGGGGACAGTTCCTACGAGCAGTACTTC. It is translated as CASSLAGDSSYEQYF.

This clone was counted once. The gene calls are TRBV29-1 and TRBJ2-1; D ambiguous. Per the germline V gene, CDR1 is SQVTM and CDR2 is ANQGSEA. Trimming cost V 7 bases and J 5 bases, with 15 bases left between them. The CDR3 runs to 13 residues. The CDR3 DNA reads as TGCAGCGGCCGGAACTATCGGAACAATGAGCAGTTCTTC. This encodes CSGRNYRNNEQFF.

The chain combines TRBV28 with TRBJ1-4, with unresolved D. The length of the CDR3 is 13 residues. From germline, CDR1 is MDHEN and CDR2 SYDVKM. The V and J ends lost 3 bases and 8 bases respectively, with 10 bases between them. DNA for the CDR3: TGTGCCAGCAGTTTGTCAGAGACAGAAAAACTGTTTTTT. Its protein is CASSLSETEKLFF.